Here is one T cell receptor beta chain with its context. Antigen unknown. This entry is derived from a study of cytotoxic CD8 clonotypes in ibrutinib-treated CLL. The CDR3 loop spans 16 amino acids. Losses at the gene ends were 3 bases for V and 3 bases for J; bases not matched to a gene: 6. Germline CDR1 SGHRS, CDR2 YFSETQ. General study findings and limits: Baseline-level clonality went beyond age-matched healthy donors and moved in step with circulating CD8+ T-cell counts.

The assay was immunoSEQ multiplex PCR, and TCRdb's table has in-frame clones only and misses some. The repertoire includes approximately 190,000 clones, more than 75% of them detected once, and 10% to 12% sits in the top ten. The sample in question was PBMCs, obtained after 12 months of ibrutinib treatment. V usage is TRBV5-1 and J usage is TRBJ2-7, with 13 bases that match TRBD2. The clonotype comes from a human donor with chronic lymphocytic leukemia. As DNA, the CDR3 is TGCGCCAGCAGCTGGACTAGCGGGAGATTCCGCTACGAGCAGTACTTC. As protein: CASSWTSGRFRYEQYF.